This T cell receptor beta chain was sequenced for a study of OX40 agonist ivuxolimab in advanced cancers. Study information: Recorded diagnoses for dose-escalation patients were hepatocellular carcinoma, melanoma, renal cell or head and neck cancer. Averaging 60 years in age, with a range of roughly 23 to 80, the cohort was about 86% male.

The V gene's germline CDR1 is SQVTM and CDR2 ANQGSEA. The CDR3 runs to 14 residues. Trimming at V came to 6 bases and at J to 0 bases, leaving 5 bases not matched to a gene. Libraries were prepared by immunoSEQ multiplex PCR; TCRdb keeps only in-frame clonotypes and omits some of them. The profile shows just over 20,000 clones, roughly three quarters of them singletons. This material consisted of CD4+ or CD8+ T cells sorted from blood, taken in a trial of the OX40 agonist ivuxolimab. The chain carries TRBV29-1 and TRBJ2-1; 7 nucleotides agree with TRBD1. This receptor was obtained from an adult with an advanced solid tumor such as melanoma, head and neck, liver or kidney cancer. CDR3 in amino acids: CSVTGQYSYNEQFF. CDR3 sequence (DNA): TGCAGCGTGACGGGACAGTACTCCTACAATGAGCAGTTCTTC.